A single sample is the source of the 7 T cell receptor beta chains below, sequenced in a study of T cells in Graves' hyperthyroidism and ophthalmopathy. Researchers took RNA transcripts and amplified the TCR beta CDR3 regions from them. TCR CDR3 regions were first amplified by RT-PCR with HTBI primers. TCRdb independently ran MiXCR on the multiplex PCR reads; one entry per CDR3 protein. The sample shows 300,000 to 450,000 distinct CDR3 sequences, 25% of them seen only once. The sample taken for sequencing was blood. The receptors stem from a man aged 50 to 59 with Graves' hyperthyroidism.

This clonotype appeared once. CDR3 bases: TGTGCCAGCAGCTTAGGGGGGATAGTCGGCGACTATGGCTACACCTTC. Translation gives CASSLGGIVGDYGYTF. The genes are TRBV2 and TRBJ1-2, with a tentative D call TRBD1 (6 bases). Trimming left V 6 bases short and J 3 bases short, with 20 bases between. The germline CDR1 and CDR2 sequences are SNHLY and FYNNEI. The CDR3 has 16 amino acids.

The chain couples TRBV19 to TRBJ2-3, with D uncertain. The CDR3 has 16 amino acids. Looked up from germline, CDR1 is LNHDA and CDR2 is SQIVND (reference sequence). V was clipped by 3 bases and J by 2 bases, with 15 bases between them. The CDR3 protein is CASSISAMGYTDTQYF. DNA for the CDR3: TGTGCCAGTAGTATCTCGGCTATGGGGTACACAGATACGCAGTATTTT.

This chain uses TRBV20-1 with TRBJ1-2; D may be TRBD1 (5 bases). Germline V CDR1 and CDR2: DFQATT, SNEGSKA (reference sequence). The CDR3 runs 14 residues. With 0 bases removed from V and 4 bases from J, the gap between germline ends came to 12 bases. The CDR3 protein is CSARDLTEVYGYTF. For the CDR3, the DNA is TGCAGTGCTAGAGATTTGACAGAGGTCTATGGCTACACCTTC.

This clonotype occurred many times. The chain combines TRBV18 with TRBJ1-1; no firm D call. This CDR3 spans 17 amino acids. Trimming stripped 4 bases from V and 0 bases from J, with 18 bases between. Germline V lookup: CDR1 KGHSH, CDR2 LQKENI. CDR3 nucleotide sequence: TGTGCCAGCTCACGGACCGCCCGTTGGGTCATGAACACTGAAGCTTTCTTT. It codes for CASSRTARWVMNTEAFF. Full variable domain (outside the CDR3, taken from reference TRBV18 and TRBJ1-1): NAGVMQNPRHLVRRRGQEARLRCSPMKGHSHVYWYRQLPEEGLKFMVYLQKENIIDESGMPKERFSAEFPKEGPSILRIQQVVRGDSAAYFCASSRTARWVMNTEAFFGQGTRLTVV.

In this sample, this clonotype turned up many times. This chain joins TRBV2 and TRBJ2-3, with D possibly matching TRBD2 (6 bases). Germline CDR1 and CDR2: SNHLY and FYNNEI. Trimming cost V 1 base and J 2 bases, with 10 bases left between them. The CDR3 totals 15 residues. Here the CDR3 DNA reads TGTGCCAGCAGTGAAGTCGGAGGGGCCACAGATACGCAGTATTTT. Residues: CASSEVGGATDTQYF.

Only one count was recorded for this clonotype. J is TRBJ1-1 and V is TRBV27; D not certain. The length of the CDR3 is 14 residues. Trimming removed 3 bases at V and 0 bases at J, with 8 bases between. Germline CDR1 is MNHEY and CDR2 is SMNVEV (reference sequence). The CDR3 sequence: CASSFYPLNTEAFF. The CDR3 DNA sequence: TGTGCCAGCAGTTTCTATCCGTTGAACACTGAAGCTTTCTTT.

CDR3 in amino acids: CSARGASGRIAQYF. The CDR3 DNA sequence: TGCAGTGCTAGAGGGGCTAGCGGGAGGATAGCGCAGTATTTT. The rearrangement links TRBV20-1 to TRBJ2-3; 11 bases fit TRBD2. The germline CDR1 and CDR2 sequences are DFQATT and SNEGSKA (reference sequence). J gave up 10 bases and V 1 base, and 7 bases lay outside the gene matches. The CDR3 consists of 14 residues.